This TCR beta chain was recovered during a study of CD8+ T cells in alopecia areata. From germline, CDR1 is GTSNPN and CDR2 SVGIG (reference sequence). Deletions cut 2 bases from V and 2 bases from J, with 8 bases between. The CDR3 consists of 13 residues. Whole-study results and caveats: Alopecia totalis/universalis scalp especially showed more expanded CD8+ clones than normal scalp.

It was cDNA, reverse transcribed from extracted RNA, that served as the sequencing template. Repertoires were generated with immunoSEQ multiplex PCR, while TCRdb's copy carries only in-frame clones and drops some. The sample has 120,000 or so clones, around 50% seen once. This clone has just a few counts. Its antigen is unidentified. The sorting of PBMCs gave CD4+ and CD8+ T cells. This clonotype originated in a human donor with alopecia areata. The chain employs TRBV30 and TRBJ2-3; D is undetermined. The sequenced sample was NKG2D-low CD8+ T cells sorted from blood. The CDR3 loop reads CAWSFAYTDTQYF. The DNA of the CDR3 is TGTGCCTGGAGTTTCGCTTACACAGATACGCAGTATTTT.